Listed here are 7 T cell receptor beta chains from one sample, sequenced in a study of blood T cell repertoires in COVID-19. Produced via immunoSEQ multiplex PCR; TCRdb's table is partial and in-frame only. The table shows under 200,000 clones, with 83% occurring only once. The specimen was peripheral blood. The receptors come from an elderly woman with acute or convalescent COVID-19.

J is TRBJ1-1 and V is TRBV5-1; TRBD1 matches at 7 bases. The CDR3 is 15 amino acids. Germline CDR1 reads SGHRS; CDR2 reads YFSETQ. V was pared by 1 base and J by 4 bases, with 7 bases of the junction left unmatched. DNA of the CDR3: TGCGCCAGCAGCTTGATGGGCTCAGGGGGCACTGAAGCTTTCTTT. Its protein is CASSLMGSGGTEAFF.

The chain uses TRBV5-1 and TRBJ1-4, with no clear D. The V end lost 0 bases, the J end lost 8 bases, and 11 bases lay between the germline ends. Looked up from germline, CDR1 is SGHRS and CDR2 is YFSETQ. The CDR3 runs 14 residues. The CDR3 DNA is TGCGCCAGCAGCTTGGGGGGAGGTGAGGAAAAACTGTTTTTT. Translation gives CASSLGGGEEKLFF.

This clone was counted many times. V usage is TRBV5-4 and J usage is TRBJ2-1, with 9 positions matching TRBD1. V gave up 4 bases and J gave up 4 bases; unmatched junction bases: 6. This CDR3 comprises 15 residues. From germline, CDR1 is SGHNT and CDR2 YYREEE (reference sequence). In nucleotides, the CDR3 is TGTGCCAGCAGCCCCTCGGGGACAGGGTACAATGAGCAGTTCTTC. This translates into CASSPSGTGYNEQFF.

This chain uses TRBV12-3 or TRBV12-4 with TRBJ1-1, with D hard to call. The CDR3 covers 13 residues. V lost 7 bases to trimming and J lost 6 bases, with 15 bases between them. The DNA of the CDR3 is TGTGCCAGCACCCTCCCGGAGGGCGCTGAAGCTTTCTTT. This gives the protein CASTLPEGAEAFF.

The gene calls are TRBV29-1 and TRBJ1-4; TRBD1 agrees at 7 bases. Germline CDR1 reads SQVTM; CDR2 reads ANQGSEA. This CDR3 is built from 13 residues. The V and J ends lost 6 bases and 4 bases, in that order; junction bases with no gene match: 5. CDR3 sequence (DNA): TGCAGCGTAACAGACAGGGTTAATGAAAAACTGTTTTTT. Protein: CSVTDRVNEKLFF.

The chain has TRBV5-4 and TRBJ2-7; 7 bases agree with TRBD1. V was clipped by 4 bases and J by 2 bases; unmatched bases: 15. Germline-derived CDR1 and CDR2 are SGHNT and YYREEE (reference sequence). The CDR3 is 17 amino acids. CDR3 region: CASSPGQLGGLTYEQYF. The DNA of the CDR3 is TGTGCCAGCAGCCCGGGACAGCTGGGTGGGCTAACCTACGAGCAGTACTTC.

This chain uses TRBV9 with TRBJ1-3, with TRBD1 as a possible D gene (6 bases). Trimming left V 4 bases short and J 0 bases short, with 20 bases between. In germline, CDR1 is SGDLS, CDR2 YYNGEE. This CDR3 spans 18 amino acids. The CDR3 sequence is CASSQTAGGGSSGNTIYF. CDR3 bases: TGTGCCAGCAGCCAAACAGCGGGAGGGGGAAGCTCTGGAAACACCATATATTTT.